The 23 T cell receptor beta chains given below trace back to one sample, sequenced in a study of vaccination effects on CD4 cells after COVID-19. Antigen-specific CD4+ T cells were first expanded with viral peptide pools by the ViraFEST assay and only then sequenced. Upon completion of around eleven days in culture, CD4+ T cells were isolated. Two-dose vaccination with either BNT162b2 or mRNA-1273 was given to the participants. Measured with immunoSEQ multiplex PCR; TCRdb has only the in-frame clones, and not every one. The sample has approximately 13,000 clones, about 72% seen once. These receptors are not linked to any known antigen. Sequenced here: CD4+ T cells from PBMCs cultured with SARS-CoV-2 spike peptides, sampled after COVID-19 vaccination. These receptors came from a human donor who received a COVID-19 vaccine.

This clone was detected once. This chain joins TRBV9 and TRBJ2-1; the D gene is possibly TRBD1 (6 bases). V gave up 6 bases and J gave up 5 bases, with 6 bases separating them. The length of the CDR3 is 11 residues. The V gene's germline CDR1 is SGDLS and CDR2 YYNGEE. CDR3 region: CASNRDNEQFF. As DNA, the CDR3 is TGTGCCAGCAACAGGGACAATGAGCAGTTCTTC.

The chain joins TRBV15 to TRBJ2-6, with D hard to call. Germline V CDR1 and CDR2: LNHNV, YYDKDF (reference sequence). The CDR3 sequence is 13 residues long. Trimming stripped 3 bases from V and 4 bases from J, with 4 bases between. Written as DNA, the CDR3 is TGTGCCACCAGCAGGCCAGGGGCCAACGTCCTGACTTTC. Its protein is CATSRPGANVLTF.

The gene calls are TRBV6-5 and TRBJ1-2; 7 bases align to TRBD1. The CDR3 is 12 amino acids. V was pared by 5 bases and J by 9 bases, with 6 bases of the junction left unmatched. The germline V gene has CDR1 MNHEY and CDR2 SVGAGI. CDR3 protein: CASSRQGERYTF. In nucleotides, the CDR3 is TGTGCCAGCAGTAGACAGGGTGAACGCTACACCTTC.

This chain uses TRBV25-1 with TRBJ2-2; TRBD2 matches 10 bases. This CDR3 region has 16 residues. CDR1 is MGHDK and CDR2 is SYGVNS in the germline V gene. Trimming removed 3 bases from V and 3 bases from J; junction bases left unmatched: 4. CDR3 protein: CASSEFLAGDTGELFF. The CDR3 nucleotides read TGTGCCAGCAGTGAGTTCCTAGCGGGGGACACCGGGGAGCTGTTTTTT.

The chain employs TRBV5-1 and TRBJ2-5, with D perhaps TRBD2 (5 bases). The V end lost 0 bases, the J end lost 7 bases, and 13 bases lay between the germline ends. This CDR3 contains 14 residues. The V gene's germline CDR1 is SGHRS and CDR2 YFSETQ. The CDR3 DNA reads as TGCGCCAGCAGCTTGGATACCACCCGGGGGACCCAGTACTTC. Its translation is CASSLDTTRGTQYF.

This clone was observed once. CDR3 nucleotides: TGTGCCAGCAGTCTATATTCACCCCTCCACTTT. This gives the protein CASSLYSPLHF. The gene calls are TRBV2 and TRBJ1-6; D gene ambiguous. The V and J ends lost 5 bases and 8 bases respectively, with 4 bases between them. CDR1 is SNHLY and CDR2 is FYNNEI in the germline V gene. This CDR3 is built from 11 residues.

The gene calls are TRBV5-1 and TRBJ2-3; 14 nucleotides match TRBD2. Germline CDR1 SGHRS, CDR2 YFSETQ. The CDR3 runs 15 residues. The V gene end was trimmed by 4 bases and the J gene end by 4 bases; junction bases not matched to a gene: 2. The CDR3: CASSPGLAGADTQYF. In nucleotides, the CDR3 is TGCGCCAGCAGCCCGGGACTAGCGGGAGCAGATACGCAGTATTTT.

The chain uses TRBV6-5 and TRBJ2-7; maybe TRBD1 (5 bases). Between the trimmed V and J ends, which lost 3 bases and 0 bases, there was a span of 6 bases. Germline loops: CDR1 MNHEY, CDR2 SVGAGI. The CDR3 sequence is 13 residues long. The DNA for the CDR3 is TGTGCCAGCAGTTATGGGGCCTCCTACGAGCAGTACTTC. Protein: CASSYGASYEQYF.

The CDR3 is CASSLGGGLEQYF. The CDR3 coding sequence is TGCGCCAGCAGCTTGGGTGGCGGTCTCGAGCAGTACTTC. J is TRBJ2-7 and V is TRBV5-1; D unclear. This CDR3 comprises 13 residues. Per the germline V gene, CDR1 is SGHRS and CDR2 is YFSETQ. V shed 0 bases and J shed 6 bases, with 10 bases lying between them.

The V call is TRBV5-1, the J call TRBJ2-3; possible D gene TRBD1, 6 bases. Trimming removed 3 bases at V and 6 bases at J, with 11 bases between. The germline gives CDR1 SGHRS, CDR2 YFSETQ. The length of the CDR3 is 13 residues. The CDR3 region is CASSSYRVDTQYF. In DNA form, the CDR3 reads TGCGCCAGCAGCTCCTACAGGGTGGATACGCAGTATTTT.

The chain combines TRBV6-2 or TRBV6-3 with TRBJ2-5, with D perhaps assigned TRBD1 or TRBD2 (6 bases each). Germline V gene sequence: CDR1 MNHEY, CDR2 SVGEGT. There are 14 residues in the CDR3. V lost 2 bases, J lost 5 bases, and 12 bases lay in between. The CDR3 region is CASSYARGRETQYF. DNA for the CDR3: TGTGCCAGCAGTTACGCCCGGGGGCGGGAGACCCAGTACTTC.

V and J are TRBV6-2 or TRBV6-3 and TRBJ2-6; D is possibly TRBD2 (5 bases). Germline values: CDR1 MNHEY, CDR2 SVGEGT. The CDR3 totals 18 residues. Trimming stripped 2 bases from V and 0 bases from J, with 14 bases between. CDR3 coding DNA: TGTGCCAGCAGTTACCGGGAAGCCCGATCCTCTGGGGCCAACGTCCTGACTTTC. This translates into CASSYREARSSGANVLTF.

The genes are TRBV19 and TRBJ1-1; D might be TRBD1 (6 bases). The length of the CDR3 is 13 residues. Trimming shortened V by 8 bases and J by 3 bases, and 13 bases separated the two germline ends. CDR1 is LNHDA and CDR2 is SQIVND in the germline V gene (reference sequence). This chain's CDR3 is CASGTKGDTEAFF. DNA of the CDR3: TGTGCCAGTGGGACTAAGGGGGACACTGAAGCTTTCTTT.

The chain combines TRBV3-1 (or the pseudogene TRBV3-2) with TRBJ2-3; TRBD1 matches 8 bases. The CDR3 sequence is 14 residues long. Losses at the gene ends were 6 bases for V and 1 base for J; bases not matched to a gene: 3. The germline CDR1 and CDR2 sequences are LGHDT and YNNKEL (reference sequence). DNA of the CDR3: TGTGCCAGCAGGGTACAGGGGGGCACAGATACGCAGTATTTT. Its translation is CASRVQGGTDTQYF.

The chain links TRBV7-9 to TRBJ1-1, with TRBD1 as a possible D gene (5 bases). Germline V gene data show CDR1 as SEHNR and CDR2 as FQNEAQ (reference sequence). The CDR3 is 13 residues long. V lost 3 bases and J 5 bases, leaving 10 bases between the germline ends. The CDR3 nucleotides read TGTGCCAGCAGCTTTCAGGGAGGAACTGAAGCTTTCTTT. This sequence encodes CASSFQGGTEAFF.

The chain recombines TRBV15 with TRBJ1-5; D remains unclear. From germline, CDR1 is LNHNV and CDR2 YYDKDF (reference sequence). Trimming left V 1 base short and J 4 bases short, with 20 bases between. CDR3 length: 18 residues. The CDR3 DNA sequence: TGTGCCACCAGCAGAGGTCTGAGGTCAGTAATGGAAAATCAGCCCCAGCATTTT. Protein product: CATSRGLRSVMENQPQHF.

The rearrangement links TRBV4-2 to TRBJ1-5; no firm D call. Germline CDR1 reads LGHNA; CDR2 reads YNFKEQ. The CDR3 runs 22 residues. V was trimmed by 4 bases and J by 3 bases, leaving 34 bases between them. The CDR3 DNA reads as TGTGCCAGCAGCCCGACCCGAAGACTACAGACCCCTGTCCCTTCTGTCAATCAGCCCCAGCATTTT. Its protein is CASSPTRRLQTPVPSVNQPQHF.

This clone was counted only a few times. The CDR3 protein is CAWKQGGFAFF. Here the CDR3 DNA reads TGTGCCTGGAAACAGGGAGGTTTCGCTTTCTTT. V and J are TRBV30 and TRBJ1-1; weak D call: TRBD1 (6 bases). The V and J ends lost 4 bases and 11 bases respectively, with 14 bases between them. Germline CDR1 is GTSNPN and CDR2 is SVGIG (reference sequence). The CDR3 sequence is 11 residues long.

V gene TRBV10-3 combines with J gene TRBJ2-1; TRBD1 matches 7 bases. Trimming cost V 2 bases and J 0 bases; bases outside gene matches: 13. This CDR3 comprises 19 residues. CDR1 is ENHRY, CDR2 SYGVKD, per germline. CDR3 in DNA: TGTGCCATCAGTGAGCCGGTTGACAGGGTCCGAAGCTCCTACAATGAGCAGTTCTTC. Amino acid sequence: CAISEPVDRVRSSYNEQFF.

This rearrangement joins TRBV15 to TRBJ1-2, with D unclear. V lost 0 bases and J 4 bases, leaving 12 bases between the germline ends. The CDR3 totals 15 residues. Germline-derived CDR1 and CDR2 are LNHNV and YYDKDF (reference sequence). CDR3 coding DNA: TGTGCCACCAGCAGAGAAACTCGGATCCTCTATGGCTACACCTTC. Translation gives CATSRETRILYGYTF.

CDR3 sequence: CAISEGQGLEPQHF. The CDR3 DNA sequence: TGTGCCATCAGTGAGGGACAGGGGCTAGAGCCCCAGCATTTT. The chain recombines TRBV10-3 with TRBJ1-5, with TRBD1 matching 9 bases. The germline CDR1 and CDR2 sequences are ENHRY and SYGVKD. V shed 2 bases and J 8 bases; nucleotides not matched to a gene: 4. CDR3 size: 14 residues.

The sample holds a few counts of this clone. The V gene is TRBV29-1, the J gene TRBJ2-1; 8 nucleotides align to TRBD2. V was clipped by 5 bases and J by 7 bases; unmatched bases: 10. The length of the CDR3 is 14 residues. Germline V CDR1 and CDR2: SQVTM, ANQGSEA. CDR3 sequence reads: CSVYQRELGNEQFF. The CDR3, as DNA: TGCAGCGTTTATCAGCGGGAGCTGGGGAATGAGCAGTTCTTC.

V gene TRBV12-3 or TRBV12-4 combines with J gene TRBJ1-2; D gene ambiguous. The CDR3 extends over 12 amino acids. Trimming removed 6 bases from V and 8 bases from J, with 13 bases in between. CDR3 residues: CASSHLTDGYTF. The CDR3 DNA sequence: TGTGCCAGCAGCCATCTCACGGACGGCTACACCTTC.